Listed here are 29 T cell receptor beta chains from one sample, sequenced in a study of blood T cell repertoires in COVID-19. Profiling relied on immunoSEQ multiplex PCR, and the TCRdb table lists in-frame clones only, not all of them. The sample shows fewer than 350,000 clones, 85% to 90% of them seen only once. The sequenced sample consisted of peripheral blood. These receptors all stem from a woman in her twenties or thirties with COVID-19, enrolled during active disease.

The count of this clone is one. This rearrangement joins TRBV7-8 to TRBJ2-5; 8 bases match TRBD2. The CDR3 length is 15 residues. With 5 bases clipped from V and 4 bases from J, the junction kept 9 bases outside the gene matches. Germline CDR1 SGHVS, CDR2 FQNEAQ. Here the CDR3 reads CASSLSGGPRETQYF. Here the CDR3 DNA reads TGTGCCAGCAGCCTCTCGGGGGGGCCACGAGAGACCCAGTACTTC.

This clone has a single count. The chain combines TRBV12-2 with TRBJ1-4; TRBD1, the table's D call, was not compared with the DNA. TRBV12-2 is an annotated pseudogene. This CDR3 spans 16 amino acids. The CDR3 DNA sequence: TGTGCAAGTCGCTTAAAGTACAGGGGCACTAATGAAAAACTGTTTTTT. Its translation: CASRLKYRGTNEKLFF.

The V call is TRBV28, the J call TRBJ2-7; 8 bases map to TRBD1. V lost 6 bases to trimming and J lost 2 bases; unmatched junction nucleotides: 6. CDR1 MDHEN and CDR2 SYDVKM come from the germline V gene. This CDR3 is built from 14 residues. Here the CDR3 DNA reads TGTGCCAGCAGGCCCAGGGGGCAGACCTACGAGCAGTACTTC. It encodes CASRPRGQTYEQYF.

The J gene is TRBJ2-7, the V gene TRBV6-5; 10 nucleotides align to TRBD2. The CDR3 has 15 residues. Germline assignment: CDR1 MNHEY and CDR2 SVGAGI. The V gene end was trimmed by 8 bases and the J gene end by 0 bases; junction bases not matched to a gene: 7. This CDR3 reads CASAIAGGPSYEQYF. For the CDR3, the DNA is TGTGCCAGCGCCATAGCGGGGGGTCCCTCCTACGAGCAGTACTTC.

The gene calls are TRBV5-1 and TRBJ2-1; TRBD2 matches at 14 bases. The germline V gene has CDR1 SGHRS and CDR2 YFSETQ. V shed 3 bases and J 12 bases; nucleotides not matched to a gene: 8. The CDR3 is 15 amino acids. CDR3 sequence reads: CASSSGTSGGRGQFF. In DNA, the CDR3 is TGCGCCAGCAGCTCCGGGACTAGCGGGGGCCGGGGGCAGTTCTTC.

This rearrangement joins TRBV27 to TRBJ1-6; 9 bases align to TRBD1. Unmatched junction bases numbered 8, after V lost 5 bases and J lost 9 bases. The CDR3 runs to 15 residues. Per germline, CDR1 MNHEY and CDR2 SMNVEV (reference sequence). The CDR3 DNA reads TGTGCCAGCAGTCTCAGACAGGGGGGTTCTTCACCCCTCCACTTT. This gives the protein CASSLRQGGSSPLHF.

This chain joins TRBV18 and TRBJ1-1; 7 nucleotides align to TRBD1. Germline values: CDR1 KGHSH, CDR2 LQKENI. This CDR3 is 17 amino acids long. Losses at the gene ends were 3 bases for V and 2 bases for J; bases not matched to a gene: 12. The CDR3: CASSPSTGVVANTEAFF. CDR3 DNA sequence: TGTGCCAGCTCACCCTCCACAGGGGTCGTTGCCAACACTGAAGCTTTCTTT. Combining the CDR3 with reference TRBV18 and TRBJ1-1 gives the whole variable domain NAGVMQNPRHLVRRRGQEARLRCSPMKGHSHVYWYRQLPEEGLKFMVYLQKENIIDESGMPKERFSAEFPKEGPSILRIQQVVRGDSAAYFCASSPSTGVVANTEAFFGQGTRLTVV.

The chain couples TRBV14 to TRBJ2-1; tentatively, D is TRBD2 (6 bases). Per the germline V gene, CDR1 is SGHDN and CDR2 is FVKESK. The CDR3 runs 16 residues. Trimming took off 6 bases at V and 6 bases at J, with 21 bases between the two ends. The CDR3 nucleotides read TGTGCCAGCAGGCCCCTTGTCGGGGGACCCCTCAATGAGCAGTTCTTC. Translated: CASRPLVGGPLNEQFF.

This clone showed up just once. The CDR3 DNA sequence: TGTGCCAGCGCCCGGGACAGCTCTAACTATGGCTACACCTTC. Its translation is CASARDSSNYGYTF. This rearrangement joins TRBV18 to TRBJ1-2; the match to TRBD1 covers 7 bases. Germline-derived CDR1 and CDR2 are KGHSH and LQKENI. The J segment lost 0 bases and the V segment lost 8 bases, leaving 6 bases of the junction unmatched. The CDR3 is made up of 14 amino acids.

The chain employs TRBV2 and TRBJ1-5; 12 nucleotides align to TRBD1. The CDR3 has 15 amino acids. J lost 7 bases, V lost 6 bases, and 7 bases had no gene match. Germline assignment: CDR1 SNHLY and CDR2 FYNNEI. CDR3 in DNA: TGTGCCAGCAGCGCCGGGACAGGGGGCCGACAGCCCCAGCATTTT. Translation: CASSAGTGGRQPQHF.

J is TRBJ2-1 and V is TRBV7-7; 12 nucleotides agree with TRBD2. Germline values: CDR1 SSHAT, CDR2 FNYEAQ (reference sequence). V dropped 5 bases and J dropped 9; count of bases not matched to a gene: 8. This CDR3 is 15 amino acids long. The CDR3 DNA follows: TGTGCCAGCAGCCACTCCTCTAGCGGGGGGGCTGAGCAGTTCTTC. Translated: CASSHSSSGGAEQFF.

This clone has only one observation. V is TRBV19 and J is TRBJ2-2; 7 nucleotides line up with TRBD1. J was trimmed by 3 bases and V by 10 bases; bases with no gene match: 5. Germline V gives CDR1 LNHDA, CDR2 SQIVND (reference sequence). This CDR3 region has 13 residues. CDR3 residues: CAIKGADTGELFF. The CDR3 DNA reads TGTGCCATCAAGGGGGCGGACACCGGGGAGCTGTTTTTT.

As regards this clone: Other DNA sequences in the same sample also yield this CDR3. The chain carries TRBV4-1 and TRBJ2-1; 7 nucleotides align to TRBD2. V lost 1 base to trimming and J lost 3 bases; unmatched junction nucleotides: 6. This CDR3 is 16 amino acids long. Germline CDR1 MGHRA, CDR2 YSYEKL. The CDR3 spells CASSQGRTGGYNEQFF. In nucleotides, the CDR3 is TGCGCCAGCAGCCAAGGGAGGACGGGGGGCTACAATGAGCAGTTCTTC.

This clone was detected only once. This chain links TRBV27 with TRBJ1-5; D possibly corresponds to TRBD1 (5 bases). Germline-derived CDR1 and CDR2 are MNHEY and SMNVEV (reference sequence). Trimming cost V 6 bases and J 3 bases, with 9 bases left between them. The CDR3 totals 13 residues. The CDR3 loop is CASRDSFNQPQHF. In DNA, the CDR3 is TGTGCCAGCAGAGACAGTTTCAATCAGCCCCAGCATTTT.

The gene calls are TRBV24-1 and TRBJ2-1, with 10 bases identical to TRBD2. The germline gives CDR1 KGHDR, CDR2 SFDVKD. This CDR3 is 15 amino acids long. V dropped 6 bases and J dropped 8; count of bases not matched to a gene: 9. CDR3: CATSRASGGWDEQFF. The DNA of the CDR3 is TGTGCCACCAGTCGGGCTAGCGGGGGCTGGGATGAGCAGTTCTTC.

The chain has TRBV28 and TRBJ2-2; TRBD1 aligns across 8 bases. The CDR3 runs 17 residues. Germline assignment: CDR1 MDHEN and CDR2 SYDVKM. V trimming: 4 bases; J trimming: 5 bases; junction bases outside the gene matches: 12. The CDR3 nucleotides read TGTGCCAGCAGTTCTCTCTTGACAGGGGAGTATACCGGGGAGCTGTTTTTT. Amino acid sequence: CASSSLLTGEYTGELFF.

The chain carries TRBV11-2 and TRBJ1-2; D gene unclear. CDR3 length: 14 residues. Germline loops: CDR1 SGHAT, CDR2 FQNNGV. Between the trimmed V and J ends, which lost 5 bases and 4 bases, there was a span of 14 bases. The CDR3 loop reads CASSANLGSYGYTF. The CDR3 nucleotides read TGTGCCAGCAGCGCGAATCTAGGGAGCTATGGCTACACCTTC.

The rearrangement links TRBV28 to TRBJ1-2; 10 bases fit TRBD1. With V trimmed by 7 bases and J by 8 bases, 7 bases remained unmatched. CDR1 is MDHEN, CDR2 SYDVKM, per germline. The CDR3 contains 13 residues. CDR3 in amino acids: CASTGTGVGGYTF. For the CDR3, the DNA is TGTGCCAGCACCGGGACAGGGGTAGGAGGCTACACCTTC.

The rearrangement uses TRBV27 and TRBJ2-3; 8 bases map to TRBD2. The CDR3 is 16 residues long. The trim removed 3 bases at V and 1 base at J, leaving 6 bases unmatched. CDR1 and CDR2 (germline): MNHEY, SMNVEV (reference sequence). CDR3 DNA sequence: TGTGCCAGCAGTTTTACTCTGGGACTAGGCACAGATACGCAGTATTTT. Amino acid sequence: CASSFTLGLGTDTQYF.

V usage is TRBV20-1 and J usage is TRBJ1-2; no clear D. Germline V gene sequence: CDR1 DFQATT, CDR2 SNEGSKA (reference sequence). CDR3 length equals 11 residues. The V gene lost 8 bases and the J gene lost 2 bases, with 9 bases spanning the gap. The CDR3 bases are TGCAGTTCTACAACAAACTATGGCTACACCTTC. It translates to CSSTTNYGYTF.

The V call is TRBV14, the J call TRBJ2-1; 11 bases fit TRBD2. The CDR3 is made up of 17 amino acids. The ends lost 1 base at V and 6 bases at J; junction bases unmatched: 8. Germline assignment: CDR1 SGHDN and CDR2 FVKESK. The CDR3 sequence: CASSQGLSGGAFNEQFF. CDR3 DNA sequence: TGTGCCAGCAGCCAAGGTCTTAGCGGGGGGGCCTTCAATGAGCAGTTCTTC.

The rearrangement joins TRBV19 to TRBJ1-2; D is perhaps TRBD1 (5 bases). Germline V gene lookup returns CDR1 LNHDA and CDR2 SQIVND (reference sequence). Trimming shortened V by 9 bases and J by 1 base, and 12 bases separated the two germline ends. This CDR3 has 13 residues. The CDR3 nucleotides are TGTGCCAGGAAGGGGAGGGGTAACTATGGCTACACCTTC. This translates into CARKGRGNYGYTF.

The chain's CDR3 is CASTLGGSPLHF. CDR3 nucleotides: TGTGCCAGTACCCTCGGTGGTTCACCCCTCCACTTT. The chain carries TRBV19 and TRBJ1-6, with D hard to call. The CDR3 has 12 amino acids. Trimming removed 7 bases from V and 9 bases from J, with 10 bases in between. Germline V gives CDR1 LNHDA, CDR2 SQIVND (reference sequence).

This clone was counted a single time. The chain uses TRBV5-1 and TRBJ2-2; D gene uncertain. The CDR3 sequence is 12 residues long. The germline gives CDR1 SGHRS, CDR2 YFSETQ. Trimming removed 10 bases at V and 4 bases at J, with 11 bases between. In nucleotides, the CDR3 is TGCGCCGCAGGTGGAATCACCGGGGAGCTGTTTTTT. This codes for CAAGGITGELFF.

The chain uses TRBV4-1 and TRBJ2-7, with 7 bases identical to TRBD1. The V and J ends lost 1 base and 0 bases, in that order; junction bases with no gene match: 9. The CDR3 has 17 residues. Germline CDR1 reads MGHRA; CDR2 reads YSYEKL. CDR3 nucleotide sequence: TGCGCCAGCAGCCAAGTTTATGTAGGGGACAGCTCCTACGAGCAGTACTTC. This codes for CASSQVYVGDSSYEQYF.

This clone was seen a single time. This chain links TRBV29-1 with TRBJ1-1; 8 bases agree with TRBD1. The CDR3 is 13 residues long. Losses at the gene ends were 0 bases for V and 10 bases for J; bases not matched to a gene: 7. CDR1 is SQVTM, CDR2 ANQGSEA, per germline. CDR3 in DNA: TGCAGCGTTGAAGATTTTATGGGGACAGGAGCTTTCTTT. It encodes CSVEDFMGTGAFF.

The chain uses TRBV2 and TRBJ1-2; TRBD1 matches 8 bases. Per the germline V gene, CDR1 is SNHLY and CDR2 is FYNNEI. The V and J ends lost 11 bases and 4 bases, in that order; junction bases with no gene match: 9. This CDR3 is 13 amino acids long. The chain's CDR3 is CAARTGRGYGYTF. The CDR3 bases are TGTGCCGCGAGGACAGGGAGAGGCTATGGCTACACCTTC.

The rearrangement joins TRBV5-6 to TRBJ1-1, with TRBD1 as a possible D gene (5 bases). The CDR3 has 13 residues. Per the germline V gene, CDR1 is SGHDT and CDR2 is YYEEEE. The V end was cut by 4 bases, the J end by 4 bases, with 11 bases between. Here the CDR3 reads CASSPGTATEAFF. CDR3 DNA sequence: TGTGCCAGCAGCCCCGGGACTGCCACTGAAGCTTTCTTT.

This clone was picked up one time. The rearrangement joins TRBV6-2 or TRBV6-3 to TRBJ2-7, with 11 bases lining up with TRBD2. The CDR3 covers 15 residues. Losses at the gene ends were 6 bases for V and 3 bases for J; bases not matched to a gene: 7. Germline lookup yields CDR1 MNHEY and CDR2 SVGEGT. Written as DNA, the CDR3 is TGTGCCAGCAGCGGACTAGCGGGCGTCTACTACGAGCAGTACTTC. Residues: CASSGLAGVYYEQYF.